This TCR beta chain was recorded in a study of T cells expressing NK-cell markers. Turning to the study itself: It was sorted CD3+CD56-NKG2C+, CD3+CD56+NKG2C- and CD3+CD56+NKG2C+ T cells that provided the TCR beta repertoires. General study results and limits: Among a few donors, these clonotypes also ranked first in the CD3+CD56-NKG2C+ fraction.

TCRdb derives one entry per CDR3 protein from the 5' RACE reads, leaving out DNA. Its listing shows 130,000 to 150,000 distinct CDR3 sequences. CDR3 length: 14 residues. A note on this clonotype: Its antigen is not known.

The source material was blood T cells: a sorted CD56 or NKG2C T cell subset, CD4+ or CD8+ T cells, or bulk PBMC T cells (not recorded which). This clonotype was obtained from a man between 18 and 35 years old in good health. This sequence joins TRBV12-3 or TRBV12-4 and TRBJ2-7; TCRdb picks TRBD2, but there is no DNA to check that call. Here the CDR3 reads CASSWTSVGYEQYF.